This is a list of T cell receptor beta chains from one sample in a study of OX40 agonist ivuxolimab in advanced cancers. TCRdb keeps only in-frame clones here, not all; method: immunoSEQ multiplex PCR. Of around 29,000 clones listed, approximately 83% were seen once; the top ten hold 48%. Here the sequenced sample was CD4+ or CD8+ T cells sorted from blood, taken in a trial of the OX40 agonist ivuxolimab. Receptors originate from an adult with an advanced solid tumor such as melanoma, head and neck, liver or kidney cancer. CDR3s include the opening cysteine and the closing phenylalanine or tryptophan. Clone size is given for some rows only: seen once, a few or many times, or a class if the clone is expanded.

.,TRBV7-2,TRBJ1-2,CASSLEGAGPRGYTF
.,TRBV7-3,TRBJ2-1,CASSLYTYNEQFF
.,TRBV27,TRBJ1-6,CASSLLGQGSPLHF
.,TRBV7-2,TRBJ2-7,CASSLFAPYEQYF
.,TRBV5-4,.,CASSGGSEQYF
once,TRBV19,TRBJ1-2,CASTTPGGSNYGYTF
once,TRBV28,TRBJ2-7,CASTFSSYEQYF
.,TRBV14,TRBJ1-2,CASSHLITGGPYGYTF
.,TRBV10-3,TRBJ1-3,CAIRSSDRRRSGNTIYF
.,TRBV29-1,TRBJ2-1,CSAEGLPNEQFF
.,TRBV5-1,TRBJ2-1,CASSLDPRGTINEQFF
.,TRBV28,TRBJ2-7,CASSLKGYRSYEQYF
few,TRBV19,TRBJ1-5,CATLDAGYSNQPQHF
.,TRBV30,TRBJ1-6,CAWSVGGPLHF
.,TRBV6-5,TRBJ2-1,CASTMTGGHEQFF
.,TRBV7-6,TRBJ2-5,CASSSPGGLETQYF
.,TRBV11-2,TRBJ2-7,CASSLDVGAYEQYF